This T cell receptor beta chain is from a study of breast tumors, draining lymph nodes, adjacent tissues. General study results and limits: The lymph node origin of tumor T cells was framed as consistent with a hypothesis, not demonstrated. Tumor repertoires ranked between lymph nodes and nontumor tissue in diversity, with V and J gene preferences.

V dropped 2 bases and J dropped 1 base, with 14 bases sitting between them. This CDR3 contains 16 residues. Per germline, CDR1 MDHEN and CDR2 SYDVKM. On this clonotype itself: Its antigen remains unidentified.

TCRdb itself ran the multiplex PCR reads through MiXCR, one entry per CDR3 protein. Altogether 200,000 to 250,000 distinct CDR3 sequences are present, under 40% being singletons, with the ten largest covering 3% to 4%. The lymph nodes were axillary draining lymph nodes from breast cancer patients. The V call is TRBV28, the J call TRBJ1-2; no firm D call. The sequence derives from a female donor with breast cancer. Some clones in this sample may be carry-over from other donors' samples. Sequenced input: axillary lymph node tissue. This chain's CDR3 is CASSLMQPPFNYGYTF. CDR3 sequence (DNA): TGTGCCAGCAGTTTAATGCAGCCACCCTTTAACTATGGCTACACCTTC.